This T cell receptor (beta chain) was sequenced for a study of blood T cell repertoires in COVID-19. Trimming pared 1 base from V and 4 bases from J, leaving 14 bases between. Germline V gene sequence: CDR1 SGHVS, CDR2 FNYEAQ. The CDR3 spans 16 residues. Methods used by the authors: Amplification with reference gene primers provided the estimates of nucleated cell counts. Repertoires were generated with immunoSEQ multiplex PCR, while TCRdb's copy carries only in-frame clones and drops some. That table is the source of V, J and clone size, and D and trimming were worked out from the DNA. The sample consists of approximately 250,000 clones, more than 80% of them appearing once. This clone was seen once.

Material: peripheral blood. The rearrangement joins TRBV7-6 to TRBJ2-1; D is perhaps TRBD2 (6 bases). The clonotype originates from a human donor in a cohort sampled during active COVID-19. In nucleotides, the CDR3 is TGTGCCAGCAGCTTAGAGATAGCGGTAAATTACAATGAGCAGTTCTTC. This translates into CASSLEIAVNYNEQFF.